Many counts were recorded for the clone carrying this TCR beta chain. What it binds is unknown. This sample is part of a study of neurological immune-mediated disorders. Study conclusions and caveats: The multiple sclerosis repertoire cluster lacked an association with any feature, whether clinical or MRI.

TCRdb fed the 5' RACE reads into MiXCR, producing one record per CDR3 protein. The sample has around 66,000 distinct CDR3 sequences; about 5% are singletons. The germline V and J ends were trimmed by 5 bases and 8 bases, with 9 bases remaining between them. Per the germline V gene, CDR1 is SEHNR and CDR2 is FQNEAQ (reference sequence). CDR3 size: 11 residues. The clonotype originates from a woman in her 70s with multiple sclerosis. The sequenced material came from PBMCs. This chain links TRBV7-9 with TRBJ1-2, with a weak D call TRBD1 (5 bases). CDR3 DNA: TGTGCCAGCAGCGCGGACATCGGCTACACCTTC. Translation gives CASSADIGYTF.